This TCR beta chain was sequenced for a study of cytomegalovirus exposure and HLA in healthy donors (dated by TCRdb to 2016 to 2017). Turning to the overall study: According to an earlier analysis of 587 of the donors, some 180 million T cells yielded roughly 110 million unique TCR beta sequences and around 280 Gb of sequence data. Rather than using new phenotypic data, the later analysis identified candidate immune exposures from TCR beta sequences and from how often those sequences occurred across donors. In a later genetic analysis, genome-wide SNP genotypes for about 55% of the roughly 700 donors were used, and that subset was treated as a discovery cohort. Donor age, sex, ethnicity and CMV serostatus were compiled alongside the repertoire data. All discovery cohort repertoires had been generated using a single sequencing platform. Roughly 5 DR-DQ haplotypes were handled as single units for association and clustering, since linkage in the cohort was strong. An earlier analysis of a few hundred of the donors applied high-throughput TCR beta sequencing to assess whether each TCR beta V gene segment acted as functional or pseudogenic. High-throughput TCR immunosequencing, statistical association of individual TCRs with disease status, and machine learning were combined to predict cytomegalovirus infection status. Among about 400 genotyped donors of the cohort, an average of approximately 200,000 unique TCR beta nucleotide sequences was sequenced per donor, of which roughly 17% were non-productive. Approximately 330 gigabases of sequencing data and 70 million to 100 million unique TCR sequences made up an early release that covered about 640 HLA-typed donors. The T cell repertoires of under 750 subjects were profiled by immunosequencing and related to cytomegalovirus serostatus. The study aimed to test whether signatures of past pathogen exposure could be identified by cataloging public T cell receptors. Besides the first cohort of under 700 subjects, a separate validation cohort made up of roughly 130 different subjects was used. HLA typing included class I and class II loci at four-digit resolution. Typing coverage differed by locus: A, B, C, DRB1 and DQB1 were typed in about 620-630 donors, DQA1 in roughly 510, DPA1 in 600 to 610, and DPB1 in 450 to 490. A later analysis re-analyzed previously published TCR beta repertoires from approximately 670 donors and added high-resolution HLA genotyping to study TCR occurrence patterns. Of the roughly 400 genotyped donors, 70% to 90% were placed in the genetic ancestry cluster associated with self-reported Caucasian donors.

Library preparation employed the immunoSEQ multiplex PCR assay. For the multiplex PCR, a mixture combining 60 forward primers for TCR Vbeta segments and 13 reverse primers for TCR Jbeta segments was used. The CDR3 region of rearranged TCR beta genes was amplified from genomic DNA by a multiplex PCR assay. The Illumina HiSeq System was used to sequence the amplified TCR beta libraries as 87-base-pair reads. On the authors' methods: A later analysis tallied roughly 76 million unique TCR beta chains across the 666 repertoires, and around 12 million of those chains were shared by two or more donors. Raw reads were error-corrected and collapsed into unique sequences by a nearest-neighbor algorithm in which closely related sequences were merged to remove PCR and sequencing errors. CDR3 sequences were aligned to IMGT reference sequences to assign V, D and J gene segments. For a sequence to be retained, a match of at least six nucleotides was required to both a V gene segment and a J gene segment. Rearrangements were called productive when the CDR3 lacked stop codons and stayed in frame with V and J; all others were non-productive. CDR3 was defined by IMGT convention, running from the second conserved V-encoded cysteine to the conserved J-encoded phenylalanine. The earlier analysis of 500 to 750 of the donors excluded any sequence lacking an unambiguous match to a single V gene segment. In an earlier analysis of a few hundred of the donors, V segments were called functional above 56.7% productive rearrangements and were called segregating when the between-donor standard deviation exceeded 5%. To diagnose cytomegalovirus status from the catalog of TCR beta chain sequences, a statistical classification framework was built. In a later analysis, V and J genes were assigned by comparing TCR nucleotide sequences against IMGT/GENE-DB human TR gene sequences. Using the TCRdist pipeline, a later analysis assigned CDR3 sequences along with most-parsimonious VDJ recombination scenarios. In a later analysis, every TCR beta chain was defined by the combination of its CDR3 amino acid sequence and its V-gene family, and reads without a unique V-gene family were dropped. To address suspected cross-contamination and a sequencing artifact, a later analysis removed roughly 580 highly shared, low-generation-probability nucleotide sequences. A later analysis calculated a clonal expansion index for each public chain from normalized within-repertoire ranks of inferred template counts. In a later analysis, generation probabilities were computed with a VDJ recombination model fitted to out-of-frame rearrangements, and the resulting probabilities were checked against IGoR. Hypergeometric tests were used in a later analysis to score TCR-TCR, TCR-HLA and TCR-CMV co-occurrence, with a repertoire-size bias correction applied to the TCR pairs. False discovery rates were estimated in a later analysis by permuting HLA or CMV assignments 20 times. In a later analysis, co-occurring TCRs were grouped using DBSCAN, with TCRdist sequence similarity added in when clustering inside HLA-allele-positive subsets. Co-occurrence clustering excluded repertoires with fewer than 30,000 or more than 120,000 public chains, plus five with anomalous nucleotide sharing. The source is immuneACCESS, and TCRdb retained only in-frame sequences with V and J called. Part of the clones is not carried over; for the studies checked, unresolved V genes explain less than half of this, and the remainder is unexplained. Clone size and the V and J calls come from that table; the DNA yielded D and trimming. Counted in this sample were about 180,000 clones; 79% of them appeared once. Under 0.75% of the sample is in the top ten clones.

The cohort comprised under 700 healthy bone marrow donors. At the time of sampling, every cohort member was nominally healthy, though immune exposures that went unrecorded were likely present. The donor tested CMV seronegative and was one of the 352 seronegative cohort members. A peripheral blood sample was provided by each donor, and peripheral blood mononuclear cells were used for TCR beta sequencing. Genomic DNA extraction from the blood cell samples was performed with the Qiagen DNeasy Blood Extraction Kit. Remarks on this clone: Its recognized antigen is unknown. No base quality information exists; no much larger clone differs at one position.

General conclusions and limits of the study: It was suggested by the authors that the approach could potentially be generalized to other disease states and immunological phenotypes. According to a later analysis, TCR association rates differed among HLA loci, with DRB1 alleles showing the most associated TCRs and HLA-C alleles showing the fewest. While some public TCRs were present in many individuals, most TCR sequences turned up only very rarely across donors. A further reported finding was that TCR beta sequences accurately predicted the HLA-A and HLA-B alleles for most subjects in the first cohort. A later analysis associated some 17,000 TCR beta sequences with specific HLA alleles at a false discovery rate of 0.05. Correlated functional status among segregating V segments might reflect linkage disequilibrium, but an unknown experimental factor could not be ruled out. For the cohort, immune exposure information was limited to CMV serostatus. In a later analysis, HLA-associated TCR beta chains were found to be more clonally expanded and to have lower generation probabilities than equally common non-associated chains. Because some donors lacked HLA typing at each locus, the association tests relied only on the typed subset. In a later analysis, most CMV-associated TCR beta chains were found to appear HLA-restricted, with HLA associations seemingly driven largely by CMV exposure. In a later genetic analysis, a missense DCLRE1C variant was associated with V-gene and J-gene trimming of TCR beta chains, and the association was replicated in an independent cohort. Compared with the roughly 720-donor mean, donors in an Asian-associated ancestry cluster had fewer N-insertions in productive TCRs, according to a later genetic analysis. A few of the identified cytomegalovirus-associated TCR beta chains were confirmed in vitro to be specific for cytomegalovirus antigens. In both the original and validation cohorts, the classifier was reported to diagnose cytomegalovirus status with high specificity and sensitivity. The study gave a list of about 150 TCR beta chains associated with cytomegalovirus. This cohort had only TCR beta chains sequenced, and the lack of alpha or paired-chain data limited which features could be detected. In an earlier analysis of around 600 of the donors, most TCR beta V segments were observed in productive rearrangements about 87% or about 30% of the time, broadly matching IMGT annotations. Because counts were too low, approximately 18 rarely observed V segments, including chromosome 9 orphons, were excluded from the earlier analysis of several hundred of the donors. A later analysis reported that several top co-occurrence clusters appeared linked to parvovirus B19, influenza, CMV and Epstein-Barr virus. A cluster of highly shared sequence variants was judged likely to be a technical artifact of the sequencing pipeline. Presence/absence analyses assumed roughly uniform sequencing depth across donors, an assumption that may not hold. Assigning TCR associations to individual alleles was difficult when HLA alleles, especially DR and DQ, strongly co-occurred.

Material: PBMCs. This sequence was found in a woman in her thirties or forties in good health and CMV-seronegative.

CDR3 reads: CASSPTGARTYEQYF. The nucleotides are TGTGCCAGCAGTCCTACAGGGGCGAGAACCTACGAGCAGTACTTC. The chain couples TRBV6-5 to TRBJ2-7; TRBD1 matches 7 bases in the middle. Here V drops 5 bases and J drops 2 bases, and the junction holds 9 bases not matched to any gene. In the germline V gene, CDR1 corresponds to MNHEY and CDR2 to SVGAGI. The cysteine opens and the phenylalanine closes a CDR3 of 15 amino acids. Only the CDR3 DNA stays, 45 bases, in frame from base 1.